Each of the 31 T cell receptor beta chains below was sequenced from the same sample in a study of response to subunit inactivated influenza vaccine. TCRdb fed the RT-PCR reads into MiXCR, producing one record per CDR3 protein. The sample shows hundreds of thousands of distinct CDR3 sequences, 14% of them seen only once. The sequences come from PBMCs from blood, collected approximately 15 days before vaccination. The receptors here all came from a man between 45 and 60 years old who received an inactivated influenza vaccine.

This clonotype was recorded a few times. The chain has TRBV27 and TRBJ2-6; D gene uncertain. CDR1 is MNHEY and CDR2 is SMNVEV in the germline V gene (reference sequence). CDR3 length: 17 residues. Between the trimmed V and J ends, which lost 3 bases and 0 bases, there was a span of 12 bases. The CDR3 DNA is TGTGCCAGCAGTTTCTTACTTCGGAGCTCTGGGGCCAACGTCCTGACTTTC. It encodes CASSFLLRSSGANVLTF.

This clonotype was counted many times. The chain is built from TRBV11-2 and TRBJ2-1, with D possibly matching TRBD1 (6 bases). Per the germline V gene, CDR1 is SGHAT and CDR2 is FQNNGV. CDR3 length: 16 amino acids. The V and J ends lost 4 bases and 0 bases respectively, with 13 bases between them. DNA for the CDR3: TGTGCCAGCAGCTCTACACAGGGACACTCCTACAATGAGCAGTTCTTC. Residues: CASSSTQGHSYNEQFF.

This clonotype was seen a handful of times. The V call is TRBV4-1, the J call TRBJ2-1; D is perhaps TRBD2 (7 bases). V lost 5 bases and J 7 bases, leaving 18 bases between the germline ends. The CDR3 consists of 15 residues. The V gene's germline CDR1 is MGHRA and CDR2 YSYEKL. CDR3 sequence: CASSYPAGGQNEQFF. The CDR3 nucleotides are TGCGCCAGCAGCTACCCCGCCGGGGGGCAGAATGAGCAGTTCTTC.

This clonotype was counted only a few times. This chain joins TRBV15 and TRBJ2-3; 8 bases map to TRBD1. The germline V gene encodes CDR1 LNHNV and CDR2 YYDKDF (reference sequence). The CDR3 runs to 16 residues. V lost 5 bases, J lost 7 bases, and 14 bases stayed unmatched. CDR3 in amino acids: CATSSRRARGPNTQYF. As DNA, the CDR3 is TGTGCCACCAGCTCCCGACGGGCCAGGGGGCCGAATACGCAGTATTTT.

This clonotype was counted many times. The chain links TRBV11-3 to TRBJ2-5; D is possibly TRBD1 (6 bases). This CDR3 is 13 amino acids long. Per germline, CDR1 SGHNT and CDR2 YENEEA. Trimming took 2 bases from V and 3 from J, leaving 7 bases between them. The CDR3 here is CASSLHREETQYF. CDR3 DNA sequence: TGTGCCAGCAGCTTACACAGGGAAGAGACCCAGTACTTC.

The V and J genes are TRBV29-1 and TRBJ2-7; D is ambiguous. V dropped 4 bases and J dropped 0 bases, with 10 bases sitting between them. Germline CDR1 SQVTM, CDR2 ANQGSEA. The CDR3 sequence is 13 residues long. The CDR3 region has the DNA TGCAGCGTTGGCCGACAAAGCTCCTACGAGCAGTACTTC. Translated, it gives CSVGRQSSYEQYF.

The chain combines TRBV4-1 with TRBJ2-5, with 11 bases matching TRBD2. Losses at the gene ends were 3 bases for V and 4 bases for J; bases not matched to a gene: 10. CDR3 length equals 17 residues. CDR1 and CDR2 (germline): MGHRA, YSYEKL. Here the CDR3 reads CASSQQPSGGRGETQYF. The CDR3 coding sequence is TGCGCCAGCAGCCAGCAACCTAGCGGGGGGCGGGGAGAGACCCAGTACTTC.

On this clonotype: Being one base from a much bigger clone, this may be a read error. The chain joins TRBV29-1 to TRBJ2-4, with D perhaps being TRBD1 or TRBD2 (5 bases each). The CDR3 consists of 15 residues. V was cut by 7 bases and J by 6 bases, with 22 bases left in between. Looked up from germline, CDR1 is SQVTM and CDR2 is ANQGSEA. The CDR3 DNA reads as TGCAGCGCTACGAGGGGAATCGGTTCGGGAAACATTCAGTACTTC. Translating gives CSATRGIGSGNIQYF.

V gene TRBV20-1 combines with J gene TRBJ2-7; 8 nucleotides line up with TRBD1. Germline V gives CDR1 DFQATT, CDR2 SNEGSKA (reference sequence). The CDR3 spans 14 residues. V trimming: 5 bases; J trimming: 6 bases; junction bases outside the gene matches: 12. CDR3 amino acids: CSAGRRGLFAEQYF. In nucleotides, the CDR3 is TGCAGTGCTGGCCGCAGGGGGCTGTTCGCCGAGCAGTACTTC.

The chain carries TRBV18 and TRBJ2-6, with 7 bases that match TRBD1. The V segment lost 3 bases and the J segment 0 bases; nucleotides outside the gene matches: 5. Germline V lookup: CDR1 KGHSH, CDR2 LQKENI. CDR3 size: 17 residues. CDR3 region: CASSPGQLLSGANVLTF. Written as DNA, the CDR3 is TGTGCCAGCTCACCGGGACAGCTCCTCTCTGGGGCCAACGTCCTGACTTTC.

This clonotype was seen many times. V and J are TRBV9 and TRBJ2-3; the match to TRBD2 covers 10 bases. The CDR3 totals 14 residues. Germline V lookup: CDR1 SGDLS, CDR2 YYNGEE. The junction had 0 bases not matched to a gene; V was cut back by 2 bases and J by 3 bases. The CDR3 DNA follows: TGTGCCAGCAGCGTGACTAGCGGGACAGATACGCAGTATTTT. This sequence encodes CASSVTSGTDTQYF.

The table lists this clonotype with a few counts. V and J are TRBV20-1 and TRBJ2-1; 7 positions match TRBD1. This CDR3 comprises 15 residues. J lost 8 bases, V lost 6 bases, and 16 bases had no gene match. Germline V lookup: CDR1 DFQATT, CDR2 SNEGSKA (reference sequence). CDR3 DNA sequence: TGCAGTGCATGGGACAGCATCAAGTCGCTGGATGAGCAGTTCTTC. Translation: CSAWDSIKSLDEQFF.

This clonotype was found a few times. The gene calls are TRBV25-1 and TRBJ2-3; TRBD1 agrees at 9 bases. This CDR3 region has 15 residues. The V and J ends lost 8 bases and 5 bases, in that order; junction bases with no gene match: 11. Germline assignment: CDR1 MGHDK and CDR2 SYGVNS. This CDR3 reads CASPGGDREIDTQYF. In DNA form, the CDR3 reads TGTGCCAGCCCCGGCGGGGACAGGGAAATAGATACGCAGTATTTT.

In its sample, this clonotype was seen a few times. The chain recombines TRBV12-3 or TRBV12-4 with TRBJ2-1; 7 bases align to TRBD2. The CDR3 loop spans 14 amino acids. Unmatched junction bases numbered 13, after V lost 8 bases and J lost 9 bases. Here the CDR3 DNA reads TGTGCCAGCTCTGGGGACTACATGGTTAGTGAGCAGTTCTTC. As protein: CASSGDYMVSEQFF.

This chain uses TRBV4-3 with TRBJ1-5; 9 nucleotides agree with TRBD1. Germline CDR1 LGHNA, CDR2 YSLEER. The CDR3 totals 14 residues. After removal of 3 bases from V and 6 bases from J, the junction contained 3 bases not matched to a gene. CDR3 sequence reads: CASSQQTGGQPQHF. The CDR3 DNA follows: TGCGCCAGCAGCCAGCAGACAGGGGGTCAGCCCCAGCATTTT.

This clonotype has just a few counts. This chain uses TRBV6-5 with TRBJ1-2, with 7 bases that match TRBD1. CDR3 length: 17 residues. V trimming: 4 bases; J trimming: 0 bases; junction bases outside the gene matches: 11. CDR1 and CDR2 from the germline V gene are MNHEY and SVGAGI. For the CDR3, the DNA is TGTGCCAGCAGTTCCTTCCGGGACAGCAAACCTAACTATGGCTACACCTTC. Encoded protein: CASSSFRDSKPNYGYTF.

This clonotype was seen a few times. The chain links TRBV20-1 to TRBJ2-7; 7 bases map to TRBD2. Germline V CDR1 and CDR2: DFQATT, SNEGSKA (reference sequence). The V and J ends lost 4 bases and 2 bases, in that order; junction bases with no gene match: 8. The CDR3 totals 14 residues. The CDR3 coding sequence is TGCAGTGCTACCTTAGCGGGTGATACCTACGAGCAGTACTTC. Translated: CSATLAGDTYEQYF.

V usage is TRBV20-1 and J usage is TRBJ2-3; TRBD1 matches 8 bases. Germline CDR1 DFQATT, CDR2 SNEGSKA (reference sequence). The V gene end was trimmed by 3 bases and the J gene end by 0 bases; junction bases not matched to a gene: 8. The CDR3 length is 16 residues. The CDR3 DNA sequence: TGCAGTGCTAGGTCCACAGGGGGATCTAGCACAGATACGCAGTATTTT. It yields the protein CSARSTGGSSTDTQYF.

This clonotype was observed at least ten times. The chain uses TRBV12-3 or TRBV12-4 and TRBJ1-3, with no clear D. The CDR3 has 16 amino acids. V gave up 4 bases and J gave up 4 bases, with 17 bases separating them. Here the CDR3 DNA reads TGTGCCAGCAGTTATACCAGGCCAATAGCCGGAAACACCATATATTTT. Amino acids: CASSYTRPIAGNTIYF.

The V and J genes are TRBV6-1 and TRBJ2-1; D call uncertain. The CDR3 loop spans 15 amino acids. CDR1 is MNHNS and CDR2 is SASEGT in the germline V gene. Trimming removed 7 bases at V and 3 bases at J, with 16 bases between. CDR3 DNA sequence: TGTGCCAGCACCCCGTTCCTCGGTGACTACAATGAGCAGTTCTTC. This codes for CASTPFLGDYNEQFF.

This clonotype was counted a few times. The chain couples TRBV29-1 to TRBJ2-1; 8 bases agree with TRBD2. Germline CDR1 is SQVTM and CDR2 is ANQGSEA. The junction had 14 bases not matched to a gene; V was cut back by 6 bases and J by 10 bases. The CDR3 contains 14 residues. CDR3 nucleotides: TGCAGCGTCACCGGACGGGAGGGCCCCGGAGAGCAGTTCTTC. Translation: CSVTGREGPGEQFF.

The CDR3 nucleotides read TGTGCCAGCAGTTACTTCAGGGGATCTAATGAAAAACTGTTTTTT. Its translation: CASSYFRGSNEKLFF. The chain recombines TRBV6-5 with TRBJ1-4, with a possible D match to TRBD1 (6 bases). The CDR3 is made up of 15 amino acids. Trimming removed 1 base from V and 3 bases from J, with 9 bases in between. Germline CDR1 and CDR2: MNHEY and SVGAGI.

This chain connects TRBV24-1 to TRBJ2-1; 11 bases are a match to TRBD2. The CDR3 consists of 16 residues. V shed 4 bases and J 6 bases; nucleotides not matched to a gene: 7. Germline V gives CDR1 KGHDR, CDR2 SFDVKD. Here the CDR3 reads CATSDSLAGGRNEQFF. The CDR3 DNA sequence: TGTGCCACCAGTGACTCCCTAGCGGGGGGCCGCAATGAGCAGTTCTTC.

Points on this clonotype: A clone one base away is much larger, so this may be a read error. The rearrangement uses TRBV4-3 and TRBJ2-5; D is unresolved. There are 15 residues in the CDR3. CDR1 LGHNA and CDR2 YSLEER come from the germline V gene. The germline V and J ends were trimmed by 0 bases and 2 bases, with 10 bases remaining between them. The CDR3 here is CASSQEAGYQETQYF. The DNA of the CDR3 is TGCGCCAGCAGCCAAGAGGCCGGGTATCAAGAGACCCAGTACTTC.

This clonotype was found a few times. The J gene is TRBJ1-4, the V gene TRBV6-1, with no clear D. From germline, CDR1 is MNHNS and CDR2 SASEGT. The CDR3 runs to 14 residues. Trimming took 9 bases from V and 8 from J, leaving 19 bases between them. The CDR3 here is CASDRPAFPEKLFF. CDR3 coding DNA: TGTGCCAGTGACCGACCCGCCTTCCCCGAAAAACTGTTTTTT.

This chain joins TRBV5-1 and TRBJ1-4; TRBD1 might be the D (5 bases). Germline CDR1 SGHRS, CDR2 YFSETQ. V lost 6 bases, J lost 7 bases, and 16 bases lay in between. The CDR3 has 14 amino acids. CDR3 sequence: CASTRAGVGEKLFF. The CDR3 nucleotides read TGCGCCAGCACCCGGGCGGGGGTCGGTGAAAAACTGTTTTTT.

The rearrangement links TRBV20-1 to TRBJ1-5; D uncertain. The CDR3 extends over 16 amino acids. Germline CDR1 DFQATT, CDR2 SNEGSKA (reference sequence). V was shortened by 4 bases and J by 5 bases, with 21 bases between the two germline ends. CDR3 in amino acids: CSANYPGMVGHQPQHF. DNA of the CDR3: TGCAGTGCTAACTATCCCGGGATGGTAGGTCATCAGCCCCAGCATTTT.

This clonotype was seen only a few times. The V and J genes are TRBV6-5 and TRBJ1-6, with D perhaps TRBD1 (5 bases). The CDR3 sequence is 15 residues long. Germline assignment: CDR1 MNHEY and CDR2 SVGAGI. Trimming pared 4 bases from V and 4 bases from J, leaving 11 bases between. As DNA, the CDR3 is TGTGCCAGCAGTTCCCCGGGGCTTTATAATTCACCCCTCCACTTT. Translated, it gives CASSSPGLYNSPLHF.

This clonotype was detected a few times. This chain links TRBV25-1 with TRBJ2-7; D might be TRBD2 (6 bases). V was pared by 6 bases and J by 8 bases, with 17 bases between. There are 13 residues in the CDR3. CDR1 MGHDK and CDR2 SYGVNS come from the germline V gene. CDR3 sequence reads: CASSDTRDSKQYF. In nucleotides, the CDR3 is TGTGCCAGCAGCGACACCCGGGACTCCAAGCAGTACTTC.

This clonotype was seen a few times. The V call is TRBV20-1, the J call TRBJ2-1; 7 bases are a match to TRBD2. From germline, CDR1 is DFQATT and CDR2 SNEGSKA (reference sequence). CDR3 length: 15 residues. J was trimmed by 0 bases and V by 1 base; bases with no gene match: 3. CDR3 sequence: CSARGLASSYNEQFF. The CDR3 nucleotides read TGCAGTGCTAGAGGACTAGCCAGCTCCTACAATGAGCAGTTCTTC.

This clonotype turned up a few times. The J gene is TRBJ2-5, the V gene TRBV2; D remains ambiguous. The CDR3 runs to 13 residues. V lost 6 bases, J lost 4 bases, and 12 bases lay in between. CDR1 is SNHLY and CDR2 is FYNNEI in the germline V gene. Here the CDR3 reads CASRTYLGETQYF. CDR3 nucleotides: TGTGCCAGCAGGACATATTTAGGAGAGACCCAGTACTTC. Full variable domain (missing parts from reference TRBV2 and TRBJ2-5): EPEVTQTPSHQVTQMGQEVILRCVPISNHLYFYWYRQILGQKVEFLVSFYNNEISEKSEIFDDQFSVERPDGSNFTLKIRSTKLEDSAMYFCASRTYLGETQYFGPGTRLLVL.